This TCR beta chain was profiled in a study of PD-1 and CTLA-4 blockade in melanoma. V was trimmed by 0 bases and J by 4 bases, leaving 12 bases between them. This CDR3 region has 15 residues. CDR1 is ENHRY, CDR2 SYGVKD, per germline. Generated by immunoSEQ multiplex PCR, the TCRdb table keeps only in-frame clones and is missing some. The repertoire has some 29,000 clones, approximately 91% of them found once; the top ten carry about 8.1%. The source of this sequence is a human donor with melanoma. Source: CD8+ T cells from peripheral blood, taken before anti-PD-1 treatment. The rearrangement joins TRBV10-3 to TRBJ2-5; D call uncertain. The CDR3 spells CAISESGTTGETQYF. Written as DNA, the CDR3 is TGTGCCATCAGTGAGTCTGGCACCACGGGAGAGACCCAGTACTTC.